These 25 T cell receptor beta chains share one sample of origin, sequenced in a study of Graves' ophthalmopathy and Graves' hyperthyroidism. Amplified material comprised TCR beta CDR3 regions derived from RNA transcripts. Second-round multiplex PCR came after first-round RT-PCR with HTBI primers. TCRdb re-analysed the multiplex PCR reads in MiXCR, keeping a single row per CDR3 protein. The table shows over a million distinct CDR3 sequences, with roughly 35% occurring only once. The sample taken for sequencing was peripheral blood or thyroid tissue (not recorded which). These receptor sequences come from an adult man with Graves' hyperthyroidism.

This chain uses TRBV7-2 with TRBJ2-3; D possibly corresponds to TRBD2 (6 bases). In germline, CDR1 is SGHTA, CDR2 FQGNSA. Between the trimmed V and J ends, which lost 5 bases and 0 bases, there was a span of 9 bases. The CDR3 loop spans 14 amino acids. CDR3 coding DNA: TGTGCCAGCAGCCGTGGGACTAGCACAGATACGCAGTATTTT. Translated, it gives CASSRGTSTDTQYF.

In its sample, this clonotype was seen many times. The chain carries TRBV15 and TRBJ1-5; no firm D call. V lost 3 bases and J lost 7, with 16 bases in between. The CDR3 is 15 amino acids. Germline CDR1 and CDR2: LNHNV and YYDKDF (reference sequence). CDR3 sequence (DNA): TGTGCCACCAGCAGCCCCGGTCGCGGGCGGCAGCCCCAGCATTTT. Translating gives CATSSPGRGRQPQHF.

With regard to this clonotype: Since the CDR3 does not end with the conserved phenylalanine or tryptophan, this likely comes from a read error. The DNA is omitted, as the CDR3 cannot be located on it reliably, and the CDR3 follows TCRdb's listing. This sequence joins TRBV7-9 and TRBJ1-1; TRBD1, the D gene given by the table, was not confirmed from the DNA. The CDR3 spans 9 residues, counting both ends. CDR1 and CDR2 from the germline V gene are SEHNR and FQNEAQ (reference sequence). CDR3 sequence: CASSTAGRA.

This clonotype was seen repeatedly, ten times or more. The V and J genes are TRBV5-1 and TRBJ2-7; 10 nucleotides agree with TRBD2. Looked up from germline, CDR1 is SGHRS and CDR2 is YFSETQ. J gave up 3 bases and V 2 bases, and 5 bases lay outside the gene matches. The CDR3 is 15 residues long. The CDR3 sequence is CASSLETSGYYEQYF. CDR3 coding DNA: TGCGCCAGCAGCTTAGAGACTAGCGGGTACTACGAGCAGTACTTC.

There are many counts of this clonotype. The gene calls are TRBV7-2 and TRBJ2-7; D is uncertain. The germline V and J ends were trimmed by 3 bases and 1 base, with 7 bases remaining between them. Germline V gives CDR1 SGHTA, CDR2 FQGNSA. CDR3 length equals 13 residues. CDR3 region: CASSFERSYEQYF. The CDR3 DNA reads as TGTGCCAGCAGCTTTGAGCGATCCTACGAGCAGTACTTC.

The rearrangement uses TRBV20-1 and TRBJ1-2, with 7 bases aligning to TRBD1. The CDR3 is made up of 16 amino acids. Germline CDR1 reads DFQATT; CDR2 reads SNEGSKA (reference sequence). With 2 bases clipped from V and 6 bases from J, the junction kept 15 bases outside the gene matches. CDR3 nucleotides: TGCAGTGCTAGAAAGACAGGGAACACCGGGGACGATGGCTACACCTTC. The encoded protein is CSARKTGNTGDDGYTF.

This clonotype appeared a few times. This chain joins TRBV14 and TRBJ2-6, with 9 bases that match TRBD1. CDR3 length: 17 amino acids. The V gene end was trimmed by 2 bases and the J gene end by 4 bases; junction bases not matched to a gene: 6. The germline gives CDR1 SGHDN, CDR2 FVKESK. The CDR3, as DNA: TGTGCCAGCAGCCAACTACTACAGGGGGCAGGGGCCAACGTCCTGACTTTC. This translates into CASSQLLQGAGANVLTF.

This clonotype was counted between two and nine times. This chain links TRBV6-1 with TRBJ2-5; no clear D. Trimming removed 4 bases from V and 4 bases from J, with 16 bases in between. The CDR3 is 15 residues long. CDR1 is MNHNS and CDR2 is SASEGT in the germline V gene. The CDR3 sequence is CASSGARSKGETQYF. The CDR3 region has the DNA TGTGCCAGCAGTGGAGCCAGGTCGAAGGGAGAGACCCAGTACTTC.

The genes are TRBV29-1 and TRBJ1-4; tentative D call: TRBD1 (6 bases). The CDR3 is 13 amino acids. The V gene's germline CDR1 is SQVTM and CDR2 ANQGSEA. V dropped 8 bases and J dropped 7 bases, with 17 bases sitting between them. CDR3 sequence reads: CSSEGGYAEKLFF. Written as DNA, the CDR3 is TGCAGCTCCGAGGGGGGCTACGCTGAAAAACTGTTTTTT.

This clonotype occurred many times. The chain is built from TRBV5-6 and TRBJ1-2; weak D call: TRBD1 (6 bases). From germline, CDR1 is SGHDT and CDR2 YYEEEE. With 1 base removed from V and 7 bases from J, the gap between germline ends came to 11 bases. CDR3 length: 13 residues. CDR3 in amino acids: CASSLRAGAGYTF. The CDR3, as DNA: TGTGCCAGCAGCTTGCGGGCAGGGGCTGGCTACACCTTC.

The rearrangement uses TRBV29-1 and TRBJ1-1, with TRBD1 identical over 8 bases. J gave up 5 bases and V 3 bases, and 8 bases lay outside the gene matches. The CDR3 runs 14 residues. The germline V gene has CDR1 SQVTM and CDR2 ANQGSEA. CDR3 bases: TGCAGCGTTGAGACGACAGGGGTTCAGACTGAAGCTTTCTTT. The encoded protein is CSVETTGVQTEAFF.

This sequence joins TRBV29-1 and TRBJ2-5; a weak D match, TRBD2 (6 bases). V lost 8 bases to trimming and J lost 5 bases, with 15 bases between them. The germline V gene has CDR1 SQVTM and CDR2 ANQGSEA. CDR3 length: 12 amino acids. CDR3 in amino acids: CSSSREWETQYF. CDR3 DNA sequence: TGCAGCAGTTCACGGGAGTGGGAGACCCAGTACTTC.

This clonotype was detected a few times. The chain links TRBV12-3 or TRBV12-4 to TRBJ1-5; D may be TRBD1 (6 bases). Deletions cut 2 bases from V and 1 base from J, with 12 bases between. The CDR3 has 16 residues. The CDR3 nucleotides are TGTGCCAGCAGTTTATCCGTGGGGGGCAGCAATCAGCCCCAGCATTTT. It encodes CASSLSVGGSNQPQHF.

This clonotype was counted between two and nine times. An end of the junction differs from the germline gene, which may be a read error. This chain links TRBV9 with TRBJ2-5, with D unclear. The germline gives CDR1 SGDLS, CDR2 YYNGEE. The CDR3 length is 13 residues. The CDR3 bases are TGCGCCAGCAGCCAAGATTTCGCGGAGACCCAGTACTTC. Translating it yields CASSQDFAETQYF.

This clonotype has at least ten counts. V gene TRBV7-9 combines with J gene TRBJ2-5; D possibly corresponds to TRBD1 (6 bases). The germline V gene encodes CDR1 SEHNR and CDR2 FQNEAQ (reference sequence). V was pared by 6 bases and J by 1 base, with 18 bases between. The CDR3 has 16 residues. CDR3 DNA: TGTGCCAGCAGGACGGGACACGCGTTCACCCAAGAGACCCAGTACTTC. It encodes CASRTGHAFTQETQYF.

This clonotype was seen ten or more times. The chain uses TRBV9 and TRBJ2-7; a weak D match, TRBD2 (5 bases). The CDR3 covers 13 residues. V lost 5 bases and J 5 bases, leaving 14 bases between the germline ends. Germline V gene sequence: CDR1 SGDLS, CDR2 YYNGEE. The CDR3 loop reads CASSTNGENEQYF. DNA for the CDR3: TGTGCCAGCAGTACTAACGGGGAAAACGAGCAGTACTTC.

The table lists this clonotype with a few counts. Here the CDR3 reads CASSLDRDIYQPQHF. CDR3 bases: TGTGCCAGCAGCCTAGACAGGGACATTTATCAGCCCCAGCATTTT. The chain carries TRBV12-3 or TRBV12-4 and TRBJ1-5, with TRBD1 matching over 7 bases. Unmatched junction bases numbered 10, after V lost 6 bases and J lost 5 bases. The CDR3 has 15 amino acids.

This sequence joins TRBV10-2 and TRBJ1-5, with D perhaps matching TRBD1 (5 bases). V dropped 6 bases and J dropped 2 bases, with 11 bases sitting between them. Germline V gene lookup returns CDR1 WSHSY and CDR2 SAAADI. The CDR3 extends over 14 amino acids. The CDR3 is CASSRVPCNQPQHF. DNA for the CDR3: TGCGCCAGCAGCAGGGTCCCTTGCAATCAGCCCCAGCATTTT.

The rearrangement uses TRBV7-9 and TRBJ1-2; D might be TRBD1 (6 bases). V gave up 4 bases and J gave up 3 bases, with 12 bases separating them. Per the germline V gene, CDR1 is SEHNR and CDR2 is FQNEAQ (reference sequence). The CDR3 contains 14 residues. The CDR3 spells CASSSQGWDYGYTF. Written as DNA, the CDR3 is TGTGCCAGCAGCTCGCAGGGGTGGGACTATGGCTACACCTTC.

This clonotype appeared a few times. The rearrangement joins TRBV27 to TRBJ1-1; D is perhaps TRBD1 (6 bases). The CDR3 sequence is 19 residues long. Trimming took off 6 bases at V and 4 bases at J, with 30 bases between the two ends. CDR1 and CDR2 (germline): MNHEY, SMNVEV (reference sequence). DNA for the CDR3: TGTGCCAGCAGCCTCAGGTGGGGGGGGCGTCTCGACGGTAGCACTGAAGCTTTCTTT. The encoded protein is CASSLRWGGRLDGSTEAFF.

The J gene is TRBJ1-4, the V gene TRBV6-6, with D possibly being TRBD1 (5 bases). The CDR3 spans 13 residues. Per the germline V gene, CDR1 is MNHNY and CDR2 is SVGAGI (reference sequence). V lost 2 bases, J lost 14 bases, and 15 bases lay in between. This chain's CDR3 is CASSYAEGLTLFF. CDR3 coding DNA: TGTGCCAGCAGTTACGCGGAGGGGTTGACCCTGTTTTTT.

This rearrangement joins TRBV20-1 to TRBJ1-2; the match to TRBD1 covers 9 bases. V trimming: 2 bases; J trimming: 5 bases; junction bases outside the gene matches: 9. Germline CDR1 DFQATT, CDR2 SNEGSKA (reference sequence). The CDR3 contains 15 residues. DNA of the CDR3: TGCAGTGCTAGACCCCTCGGAGGGACAGGGTATGGCTACACCTTC. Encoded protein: CSARPLGGTGYGYTF.

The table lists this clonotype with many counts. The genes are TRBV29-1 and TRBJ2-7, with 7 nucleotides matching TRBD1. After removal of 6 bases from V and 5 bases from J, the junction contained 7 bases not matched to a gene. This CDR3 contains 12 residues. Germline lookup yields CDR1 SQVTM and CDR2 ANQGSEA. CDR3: CSVRRQGDEQYF. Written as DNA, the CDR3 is TGCAGCGTCAGAAGACAGGGCGACGAGCAGTACTTC.

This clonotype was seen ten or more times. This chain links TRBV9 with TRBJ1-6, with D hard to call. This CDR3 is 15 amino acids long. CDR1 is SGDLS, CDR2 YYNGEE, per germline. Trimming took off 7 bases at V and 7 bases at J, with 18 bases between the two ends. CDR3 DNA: TGTGCCAGCCGAGAACAGCCTAACCAAAATTCACCCCTCCACTTT. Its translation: CASREQPNQNSPLHF.

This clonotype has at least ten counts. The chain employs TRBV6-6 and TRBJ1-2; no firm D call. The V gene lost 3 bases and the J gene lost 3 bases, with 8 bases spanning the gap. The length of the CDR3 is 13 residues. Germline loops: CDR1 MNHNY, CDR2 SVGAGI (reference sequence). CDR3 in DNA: TGTGCCAGCAGTTATCTCCAACACTATGGCTACACCTTC. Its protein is CASSYLQHYGYTF.